Below, one T cell receptor (beta chain) is given with its context. Its antigen is not known. A junction end diverges from the germline sequence, so it may reflect a read error. This entry is derived from a study of T cell repertoires in cytomegalovirus infection. For the study at large: Both CMV infection and a matching HLA type were indicated by public TCR beta signatures. Findings of the study overall: The ex vivo response was dominated by HLA-C-restricted CMV-specific TCR beta clonotypes.

TCRdb ran MiXCR on the reads and lists one entry per CDR3 protein. This table has around 530,000 distinct CDR3 sequences, approximately 15% appearing once. The CDR3 consists of 13 residues. Germline assignment: CDR1 SGHVT and CDR2 SQSDAQ. This receptor was identified in a human donor in good health (CMV status not recorded). Some clones in this sample may be carry-over from other donors' samples. V usage is TRBV7-4 and J usage is TRBJ2-7; 8 bases agree with TRBD1. The specimen sequenced was CD8+ T cells from PBMCs. The CDR3 coding sequence is TGTGCCACCAGCTTAGGGACAGGCGACGAGCAGTACTTC. Its protein product is CATSLGTGDEQYF.